Sequencing of this T cell receptor beta chain was carried out in a study of cytomegalovirus exposure and HLA in healthy donors. This clone appeared a single time. Trimming removed 3 bases from V and 0 bases from J, with 13 bases in between. Germline lookup yields CDR1 SGDLS and CDR2 YYNGEE. The CDR3 loop spans 17 amino acids. The data were produced by immunoSEQ multiplex PCR, yet TCRdb's version contains in-frame clones alone and is incomplete. The sample records tens of thousands of clones, around 82% being singletons. The sample taken for sequencing was PBMCs. This clonotype was sampled from a woman aged 18 to 35 in good health and CMV-seropositive. The chain employs TRBV9 and TRBJ1-6, with D unresolved. As DNA, the CDR3 is TGTGCCAGCAGCGGCTCATTCGGTAGCTCCTATAATTCACCCCTCCACTTT. The encoded protein is CASSGSFGSSYNSPLHF.